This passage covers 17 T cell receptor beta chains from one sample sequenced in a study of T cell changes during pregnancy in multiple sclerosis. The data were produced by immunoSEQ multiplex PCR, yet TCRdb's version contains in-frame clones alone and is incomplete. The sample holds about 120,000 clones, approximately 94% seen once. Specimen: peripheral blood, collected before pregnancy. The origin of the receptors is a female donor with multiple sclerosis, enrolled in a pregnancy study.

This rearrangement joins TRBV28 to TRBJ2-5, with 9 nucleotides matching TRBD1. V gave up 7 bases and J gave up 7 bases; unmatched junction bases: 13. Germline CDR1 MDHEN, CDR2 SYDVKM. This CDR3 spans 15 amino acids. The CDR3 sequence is CASIHRGPKSWTQYF. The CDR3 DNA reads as TGTGCCAGCATACACAGGGGGCCTAAGAGTTGGACCCAGTACTTC.

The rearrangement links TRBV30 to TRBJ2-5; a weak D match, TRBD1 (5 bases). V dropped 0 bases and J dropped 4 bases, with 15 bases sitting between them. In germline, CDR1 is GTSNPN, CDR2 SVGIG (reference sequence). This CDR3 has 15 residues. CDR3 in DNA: TGTGCCTGGAGTGTAGGGCAGGGAAAGGGAGAGACCCAGTACTTC. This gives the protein CAWSVGQGKGETQYF.

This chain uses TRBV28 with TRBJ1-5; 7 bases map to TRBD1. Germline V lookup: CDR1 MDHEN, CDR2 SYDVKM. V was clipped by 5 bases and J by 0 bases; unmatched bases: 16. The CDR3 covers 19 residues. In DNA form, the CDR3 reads TGTGCCAGCAGTGAACTTCCCCCCCTTCGGGACAGTAGCAATCAGCCCCAGCATTTT. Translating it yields CASSELPPLRDSSNQPQHF. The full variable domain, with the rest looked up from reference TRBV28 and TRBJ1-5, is DVKVTQSSRYLVKRTGEKVFLECVQDMDHENMFWYRQDPGLGLRLIYFSYDVKMKEKGDIPEGYSVSREKKERFSLILESASTNQTSMYLCASSELPPLRDSSNQPQHFGDGTRLSIL.

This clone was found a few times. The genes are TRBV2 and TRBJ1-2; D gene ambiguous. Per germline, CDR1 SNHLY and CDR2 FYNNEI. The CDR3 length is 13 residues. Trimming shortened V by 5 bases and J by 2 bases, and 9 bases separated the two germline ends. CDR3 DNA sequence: TGTGCCAGCAGTTCACCTCGGAACTATGGCTACACCTTC. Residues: CASSSPRNYGYTF.

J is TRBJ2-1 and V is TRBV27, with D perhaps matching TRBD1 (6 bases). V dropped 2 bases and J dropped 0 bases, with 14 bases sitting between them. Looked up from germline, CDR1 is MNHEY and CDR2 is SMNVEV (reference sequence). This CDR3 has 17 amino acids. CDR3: CASSLGPTGSSYNEQFF. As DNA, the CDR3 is TGTGCCAGCAGTTTAGGCCCGACAGGTAGCTCCTACAATGAGCAGTTCTTC.

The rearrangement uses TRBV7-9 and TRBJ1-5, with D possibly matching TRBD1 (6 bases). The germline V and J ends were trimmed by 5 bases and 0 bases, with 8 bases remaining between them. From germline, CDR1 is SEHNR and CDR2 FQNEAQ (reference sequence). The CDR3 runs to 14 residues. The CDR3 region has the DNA TGTGCCAGCAGCAGGACAGATAGCAATCAGCCCCAGCATTTT. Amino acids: CASSRTDSNQPQHF.

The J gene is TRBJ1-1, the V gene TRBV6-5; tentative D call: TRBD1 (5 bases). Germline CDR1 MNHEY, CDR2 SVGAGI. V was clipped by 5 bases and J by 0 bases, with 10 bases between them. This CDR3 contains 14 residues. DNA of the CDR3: TGTGCCAGCAGTGCCCTACAGGTGAACACTGAAGCTTTCTTT. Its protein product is CASSALQVNTEAFF.

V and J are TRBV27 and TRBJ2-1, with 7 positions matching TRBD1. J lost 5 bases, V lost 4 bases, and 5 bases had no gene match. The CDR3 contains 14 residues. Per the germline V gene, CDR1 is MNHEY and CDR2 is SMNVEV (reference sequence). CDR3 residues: CASSWGQPNNEQFF. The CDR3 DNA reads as TGTGCCAGCAGTTGGGGACAGCCCAACAATGAGCAGTTCTTC.

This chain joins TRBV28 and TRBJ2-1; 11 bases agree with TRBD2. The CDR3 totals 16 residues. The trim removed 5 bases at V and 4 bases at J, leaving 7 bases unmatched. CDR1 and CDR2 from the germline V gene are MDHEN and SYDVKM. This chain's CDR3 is CASSLGLAGLYNEQFF. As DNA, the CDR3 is TGTGCCAGCAGTCTAGGACTAGCGGGCCTTTACAATGAGCAGTTCTTC.

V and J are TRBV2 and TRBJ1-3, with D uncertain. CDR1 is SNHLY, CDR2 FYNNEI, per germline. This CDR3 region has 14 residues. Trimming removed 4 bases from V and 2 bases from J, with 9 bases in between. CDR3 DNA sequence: TGTGCCAGCAGTGCTAACAGTGCTGGAAACACCATATATTTT. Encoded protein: CASSANSAGNTIYF.

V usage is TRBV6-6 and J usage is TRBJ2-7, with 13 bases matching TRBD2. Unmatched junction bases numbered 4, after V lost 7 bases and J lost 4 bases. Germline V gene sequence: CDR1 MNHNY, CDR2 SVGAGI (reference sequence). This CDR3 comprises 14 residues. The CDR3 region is CASIGLAGDYEQYF. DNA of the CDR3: TGTGCCAGCATCGGACTAGCGGGAGATTACGAGCAGTACTTC.

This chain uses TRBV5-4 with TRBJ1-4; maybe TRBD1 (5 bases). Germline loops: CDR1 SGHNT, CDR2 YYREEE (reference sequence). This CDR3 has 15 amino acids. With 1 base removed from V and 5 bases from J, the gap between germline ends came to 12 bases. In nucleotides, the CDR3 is TGTGCCAGCAGCTTGTCCGACAGCTTAAATGAAAAACTGTTTTTT. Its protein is CASSLSDSLNEKLFF.

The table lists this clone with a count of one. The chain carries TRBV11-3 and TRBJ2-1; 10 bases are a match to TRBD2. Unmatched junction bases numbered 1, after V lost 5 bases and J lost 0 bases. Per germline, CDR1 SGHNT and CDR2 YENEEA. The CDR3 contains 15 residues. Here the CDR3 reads CASSPSGSSYNEQFF. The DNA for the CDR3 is TGTGCCAGCAGCCCTAGCGGGAGCTCCTACAATGAGCAGTTCTTC.

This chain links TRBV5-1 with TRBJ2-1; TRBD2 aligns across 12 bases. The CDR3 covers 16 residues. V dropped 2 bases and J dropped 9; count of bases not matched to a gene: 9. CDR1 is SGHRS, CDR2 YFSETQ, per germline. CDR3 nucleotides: TGCGCCAGCAGCTTCCTGGGGACTAGCGGGTCCGGTGAGCAGTTCTTC. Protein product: CASSFLGTSGSGEQFF.

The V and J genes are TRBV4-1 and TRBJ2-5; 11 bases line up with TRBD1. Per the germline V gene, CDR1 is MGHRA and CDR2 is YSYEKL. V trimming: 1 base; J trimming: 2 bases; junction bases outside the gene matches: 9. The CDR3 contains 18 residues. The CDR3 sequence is CASSQADRGPPKQETQYF. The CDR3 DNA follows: TGCGCCAGCAGCCAAGCGGACAGGGGGCCCCCCAAACAAGAGACCCAGTACTTC.

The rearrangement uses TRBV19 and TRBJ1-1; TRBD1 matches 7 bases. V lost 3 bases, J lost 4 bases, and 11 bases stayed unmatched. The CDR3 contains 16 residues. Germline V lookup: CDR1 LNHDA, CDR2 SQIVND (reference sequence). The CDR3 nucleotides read TGTGCCAGTAGTATTTTACCCGGACAGGCCTTCACTGAAGCTTTCTTT. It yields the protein CASSILPGQAFTEAFF.

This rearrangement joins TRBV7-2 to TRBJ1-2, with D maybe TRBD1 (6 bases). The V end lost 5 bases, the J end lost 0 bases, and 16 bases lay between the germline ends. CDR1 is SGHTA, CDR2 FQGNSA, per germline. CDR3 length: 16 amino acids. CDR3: CASSPAGGLANYGYTF. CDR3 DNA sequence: TGTGCCAGCAGCCCGGCGGGGGGGCTAGCTAACTATGGCTACACCTTC.